These 29 T cell receptor beta chains originate from one sample sequenced in a study of Graves' ophthalmopathy and Graves' hyperthyroidism. RNA transcripts were the template, and TCR beta CDR3 regions were amplified from them. Second-round multiplex PCR came after a first-round RT-PCR that employed HTBI primers. TCRdb reanalysed the multiplex PCR reads using MiXCR and keeps one entry per CDR3 protein. The data hold about 24,000 distinct CDR3 sequences, with nearly 50% observed a single time. The sample was peripheral blood. The receptors were sampled from an adult woman with stable Graves' hyperthyroidism.

This clonotype is deemed medium-sized (0.01 to 0.1%). This chain links TRBV7-9 with TRBJ2-5; TRBD2 aligns across 9 bases. The germline V gene has CDR1 SEHNR and CDR2 FQNEAQ (reference sequence). The CDR3 has 14 residues. The J segment lost 5 bases and the V segment lost 5 bases, leaving 6 bases of the junction unmatched. CDR3 DNA: TGTGCCAGCAGCATCCTTAGCGGGGGCGAGACCCAGTACTTC. The encoded protein is CASSILSGGETQYF.

J is TRBJ1-3 and V is TRBV20-1, with no clear D. The CDR3 covers 13 residues. CDR1 DFQATT and CDR2 SNEGSKA come from the germline V gene (reference sequence). Trimming stripped 1 base from V and 2 bases from J, with 6 bases between. CDR3 residues: CSARGAPGNTIYF. The CDR3 DNA reads as TGCAGTGCTAGAGGCGCACCTGGAAACACCATATATTTT.

As regards this clonotype: At one boundary the junction diverges from the germline segment, which might be a read error. The rearrangement joins TRBV10-2 to TRBJ2-5; D not certain. Germline V gene lookup returns CDR1 WSHSY and CDR2 SAAADI. This CDR3 is built from 14 residues. CDR3 protein: CTSSDVAESETQYF. Here the CDR3 DNA reads TGCACCAGCAGCGACGTAGCAGAGTCAGAGACCCAGTACTTC.

By sample share, this clonotype is medium-sized. The chain carries TRBV7-9 and TRBJ1-4; D gene ambiguous. Germline CDR1 and CDR2: SEHNR and FQNEAQ (reference sequence). Deletions cut 5 bases from V and 0 bases from J, with 13 bases between. The CDR3 totals 16 residues. The CDR3 loop reads CASSPQRSATNEKLFF. The CDR3 nucleotides read TGTGCCAGCAGCCCCCAGCGCAGTGCAACTAATGAAAAACTGTTTTTT. The full variable domain, its missing parts supplied by reference TRBV7-9 and TRBJ1-4, is DTGVSQNPRHKITKRGQNVTFRCDPISEHNRLYWYRQTLGQGPEFLTYFQNEAQLEKSRLLSDRFSAERPKGSFSTLEIQRTEQGDSAMYLCASSPQRSATNEKLFFGSGTQLSVL.

Turning to this clonotype: Germline and junction disagree at one end, which may indicate a read error. The V call is TRBV20-1, the J call TRBJ2-1, with D perhaps matching TRBD1 or TRBD2 (5 bases each). CDR1 DFQATT and CDR2 SNEGSKA come from the germline V gene (reference sequence). This CDR3 has 15 amino acids. The DNA of the CDR3 is TGCAGTGCTAGAGAGTTCGGGACCACCAAGAATGAGCGGTTCTTC. This encodes CSAREFGTTKNERFF.

This clonotype is medium-sized in the sample. This chain joins TRBV20-1 and TRBJ2-7; 8 nucleotides line up with TRBD2. Germline V CDR1 and CDR2: DFQATT, SNEGSKA (reference sequence). The junction had 8 bases not matched to a gene; V was cut back by 3 bases and J by 1 base. There are 15 residues in the CDR3. CDR3 sequence reads: CSASSAGGISYEQYF. The CDR3 DNA reads TGCAGTGCTAGCAGTGCGGGAGGAATTTCCTACGAGCAGTACTTC.

By its share, this clonotype is medium-sized. This sequence joins TRBV7-6 and TRBJ2-7; TRBD1 is a possible D gene (6 bases). CDR1 and CDR2 from the germline V gene are SGHVS and FNYEAQ. V lost 5 bases, J lost 4 bases, and 21 bases lay in between. CDR3 length: 16 residues. Here the CDR3 DNA reads TGTGCCAGCAGCCCACGAGGCGGCAGGGGAGCGTACGAGCAGTACTTC. This sequence encodes CASSPRGGRGAYEQYF.

This clonotype was counted ten times or more. The genes are TRBV5-8 and TRBJ2-3; D is unclear. The germline V gene has CDR1 SGHTS and CDR2 YDEGEE. Trimming took 1 base from V and 6 from J, leaving 15 bases between them. The CDR3 extends over 15 amino acids. The CDR3: CASSLYAGYWDTQYF. The CDR3 coding sequence is TGTGCCAGCAGCTTGTATGCTGGGTATTGGGATACGCAGTATTTT.

Relative to its sample, this clonotype is medium-sized. V is TRBV10-3 and J is TRBJ1-3, with a possible D match to TRBD1 (6 bases). Germline CDR1 ENHRY, CDR2 SYGVKD. The V end was cut by 4 bases, the J end by 4 bases, with 20 bases between. This CDR3 has 17 amino acids. The CDR3 DNA reads TGTGCCATCAGTGTGGCGAGCAGGGGCACCTACGGAAACACCATATATTTT. Translating it yields CAISVASRGTYGNTIYF.

The genes are TRBV12-3 or TRBV12-4 and TRBJ2-5; 11 bases agree with TRBD1. The CDR3 is made up of 15 amino acids. With V trimmed by 6 bases and J by 4 bases, 7 bases remained unmatched. Here the CDR3 DNA reads TGTGCCAGCAGGTACGGGACAGGGGGAGGAGAGACCCAGTACTTC. Amino acids: CASRYGTGGGETQYF.

This clonotype was seen at least ten times. The rearrangement joins TRBV10-3 to TRBJ1-1; the match to TRBD1 covers 7 bases. Germline V gene sequence: CDR1 ENHRY, CDR2 SYGVKD. The CDR3 totals 14 residues. Trimming at V came to 5 bases and at J to 6 bases, leaving 9 bases not matched to a gene. CDR3 sequence: CAISTDRDLPEAFF. The CDR3 DNA is TGTGCCATCAGTACAGACAGGGATCTTCCTGAAGCTTTCTTT.

In its sample, this clonotype is medium-sized. This chain uses TRBV7-9 with TRBJ2-7, with D perhaps given as TRBD1 or TRBD2 (6 bases each). V was clipped by 1 base and J by 6 bases, with 28 bases between them. CDR1 is SEHNR, CDR2 FQNEAQ, per germline (reference sequence). The CDR3 consists of 19 residues. The CDR3 sequence: CASSLVQGSHSPYGSEQYF. The CDR3 coding sequence is TGTGCCAGCAGCTTAGTTCAGGGGTCACACTCCCCCTACGGGAGCGAGCAGTACTTC.

About this clonotype itself: This CDR3 fails to terminate in the conserved phenylalanine or tryptophan, so it likely reflects a read error. The limits of the CDR3 on the DNA are not certain, so only TCRdb's listed CDR3 is given. The genes are TRBV6-6 and TRBJ2-5; TRBD1 is the table's D call and was not checked against the DNA. Looked up from germline, CDR1 is MNHNY and CDR2 is SVGAGI (reference sequence). The length of the CDR3 is 17 amino acids, counting both ends. The CDR3 region is CASSYSNFGGAQETKYS.

The rearrangement uses TRBV5-1 and TRBJ2-5; D remains ambiguous. The germline V gene has CDR1 SGHRS and CDR2 YFSETQ. There are 11 residues in the CDR3. The V and J ends lost 4 bases and 2 bases respectively, with 3 bases between them. This CDR3 is CASSDQETQYF. The CDR3, as DNA: TGCGCCAGCAGCGATCAAGAGACCCAGTACTTC.

A word on this clonotype: Because the CDR3's place on the DNA is in doubt, the DNA is left out and the CDR3 is given as listed by TCRdb. The chain employs TRBV25-1 and TRBJ1-2. The CDR3 contains 17 residues when both ends are counted. Germline V gene lookup returns CDR1 MGHDK and CDR2 SYGVNS. This CDR3 is CASSFYICSATNSGYTF.

By sample share, this clonotype is medium-sized (0.01 to 0.1%). This chain uses TRBV19 with TRBJ2-3, with D hard to call. Per germline, CDR1 LNHDA and CDR2 SQIVND (reference sequence). The ends were cut back, 3 bases at V and 0 bases at J, with 13 bases in the middle. The CDR3 covers 16 residues. The CDR3 spells CASSMSQYASTDTQYF. CDR3 sequence (DNA): TGTGCCAGTAGTATGAGCCAGTACGCTAGCACAGATACGCAGTATTTT.

This clonotype was observed many times. The CDR3 loop is CASRRQGSDTGELFF. DNA for the CDR3: TGTGCCAGCAGAAGACAGGGGTCGGACACCGGGGAGCTGTTTTTT. The genes are TRBV6-4 and TRBJ2-2; TRBD1 matches at 8 bases. The CDR3 is 15 residues long. Unmatched junction bases numbered 6, after V lost 6 bases and J lost 3 bases. The germline CDR1 and CDR2 sequences are MRHNA and SNTAGT.

Worth noting for this clonotype: A read error may account for a junction end that differs from germline. The genes are TRBV6-4 and TRBJ2-3; maybe TRBD1 (6 bases). The CDR3 consists of 13 residues. Germline CDR1 MRHNA, CDR2 SNTAGT. CDR3 in DNA: TGTGCCAGCAGTGACGGGGGCACAGGTACGCAGTATTTT. It specifies CASSDGGTGTQYF.

Many counts were recorded for this clonotype. The genes are TRBV9 and TRBJ1-1; D not certain. V shed 1 base and J shed 3 bases, with 10 bases lying between them. The V gene's germline CDR1 is SGDLS and CDR2 YYNGEE. CDR3 length: 14 amino acids. In DNA form, the CDR3 reads TGTGCCAGCAGCGTAACGGGATGGGACACTGAAGCTTTCTTT. Its translation: CASSVTGWDTEAFF.

The DNA of the CDR3 is TGTGCCAGCAGGGGACAGGGGAATGGAGGCTACACCTTC. Encoded protein: CASRGQGNGGYTF. The chain is built from TRBV6-4 and TRBJ1-2, with 10 nucleotides matching TRBD1. The CDR3 covers 13 residues. Per the germline V gene, CDR1 is MRHNA and CDR2 is SNTAGT. Losses at the gene ends were 6 bases for V and 8 bases for J; bases not matched to a gene: 6.

This clonotype showed up many times. The CDR3 region is CASSLRQTYEQYF. The DNA of the CDR3 is TGTGCCAGCAGTTTAAGACAGACCTACGAGCAGTACTTC. The V and J genes are TRBV6-5 and TRBJ2-7; maybe TRBD1 (5 bases). The germline V gene encodes CDR1 MNHEY and CDR2 SVGAGI. The V gene lost 4 bases and the J gene lost 2 bases, with 9 bases spanning the gap. The CDR3 extends over 13 amino acids.

V usage is TRBV24-1 and J usage is TRBJ1-6, with 7 bases lining up with TRBD1. This CDR3 region has 13 residues. Germline CDR1 is KGHDR and CDR2 is SFDVKD. The junction had 6 bases not matched to a gene; V was cut back by 10 bases and J by 7 bases. The CDR3, as DNA: TGTGCCACTAGGGACAGTGGGAATTCACCCCTCCACTTT. This translates into CATRDSGNSPLHF.

This clonotype was seen at least ten times. The DNA of the CDR3 is TGTGCCAGCAGTTATTGGCCCCGGACAGGGGGTTTCTACGAGCAGTACTTC. Protein sequence: CASSYWPRTGGFYEQYF. The genes are TRBV6-2 or TRBV6-3 and TRBJ2-7; 10 bases agree with TRBD1. The length of the CDR3 is 17 residues. V trimming: 3 bases; J trimming: 3 bases; junction bases outside the gene matches: 11. Germline V gives CDR1 MNHEY, CDR2 SVGEGT.

The rearrangement uses TRBV24-1 and TRBJ2-3; 11 nucleotides match TRBD2. J gave up 0 bases and V 2 bases, and 12 bases lay outside the gene matches. The CDR3 runs to 20 residues. Germline V gene sequence: CDR1 KGHDR, CDR2 SFDVKD. In nucleotides, the CDR3 is TGTGCCACCAGTGATTGGACTAGCGGGTCACCAAGCCCTAGCACAGATACGCAGTATTTT. This gives the protein CATSDWTSGSPSPSTDTQYF.

V and J are TRBV5-1 and TRBJ1-6, with TRBD1 matching over 9 bases. CDR1 SGHRS and CDR2 YFSETQ come from the germline V gene. With 4 bases clipped from V and 12 bases from J, the junction kept 5 bases outside the gene matches. The CDR3 covers 13 residues. The CDR3 region has the DNA TGCGCCAGCAGCGCTACGGGACAGGGACCCCTCCACTTT. Translated, it gives CASSATGQGPLHF. Based on the CDR3 plus reference TRBV5-1 and TRBJ1-6, the full variable domain is KAGVTQTPRYLIKTRGQQVTLSCSPISGHRSVSWYQQTPGQGLQFLFEYFSETQRNKGNFPGRFSGRQFSNSRSEMNVSTLELGDSALYLCASSATGQGPLHFGNGTRLTVT.

In regard to this clonotype: An end of the junction does not agree with germline; a read error may underlie this. The CDR3 sequence is CDSSYQGLAGFETQYF. For the CDR3, the DNA is TGCGACAGCAGTTACCAAGGACTAGCGGGATTTGAGACCCAGTACTTC. The V call is TRBV6-5, the J call TRBJ2-5; 12 positions match TRBD2. The length of the CDR3 is 16 residues. CDR1 is MNHEY, CDR2 SVGAGI, per germline.

This clonotype was detected a few times. The chain joins TRBV14 to TRBJ2-5; TRBD1 is a possible D gene (5 bases). V was cut by 3 bases and J by 4 bases, with 6 bases left in between. CDR1 and CDR2 (germline): SGHDN, FVKESK. CDR3 length equals 12 residues. The CDR3 DNA sequence: TGTGCCAGCAGCCAGGGGCTAGAGACCCAGTACTTC. Translation: CASSQGLETQYF.

In nucleotides, the CDR3 is TGCAGTGCTCAACCACGGACAGGGGGCACAGATACGCAGTATTTT. It is translated as CSAQPRTGGTDTQYF. The V call is TRBV20-1, the J call TRBJ2-3, with 9 bases lining up with TRBD1. The J segment lost 1 base and the V segment lost 5 bases, leaving 7 bases of the junction unmatched. The CDR3 is made up of 15 amino acids. Germline assignment: CDR1 DFQATT and CDR2 SNEGSKA (reference sequence).

By its share, this clonotype is medium-sized (0.01 to 0.1%). V and J are TRBV9 and TRBJ2-2; 8 nucleotides align to TRBD2. CDR3 length equals 15 residues. V shed 7 bases, J shed 6 bases, and the junction held 11 bases outside the gene matches. Germline V gene data show CDR1 as SGDLS and CDR2 as YYNGEE. The CDR3 region is CASAGSGGPAGELFF. CDR3 nucleotides: TGTGCCAGCGCCGGATCGGGAGGGCCGGCCGGGGAGCTGTTTTTT.